The 22 T cell receptor beta chains listed next were all sequenced from one sample in a study of T cell changes during pregnancy in multiple sclerosis. Repertoires were generated with immunoSEQ multiplex PCR, while TCRdb's copy carries only in-frame clones and drops some. Of roughly 100,000 clones detected, about 89% appear once; the ten largest clones hold around 3.5%. This sample comprised peripheral blood, obtained after pregnancy. Source of these receptors: a female donor with multiple sclerosis, enrolled in a pregnancy study.

The V gene is TRBV18, the J gene TRBJ1-1; 8 bases align to TRBD1. Germline assignment: CDR1 KGHSH and CDR2 LQKENI. J lost 3 bases, V lost 3 bases, and 6 bases had no gene match. The CDR3 extends over 15 amino acids. The CDR3 DNA follows: TGTGCCAGCTCACCGAGGACAGGGAGCCACACTGAAGCTTTCTTT. Its protein is CASSPRTGSHTEAFF.

J is TRBJ1-2 and V is TRBV7-2; 10 bases map to TRBD1. J gave up 4 bases and V 4 bases, and 9 bases lay outside the gene matches. Germline V lookup: CDR1 SGHTA, CDR2 FQGNSA. The CDR3 totals 16 residues. CDR3 amino acids: CASSWEPGQGSYGYTF. In DNA form, the CDR3 reads TGTGCCAGCAGCTGGGAACCGGGACAGGGGAGCTATGGCTACACCTTC.

The chain uses TRBV7-3 and TRBJ2-5; 11 positions match TRBD1. CDR3 length equals 15 residues. Trimming removed 6 bases from V and 4 bases from J; junction bases left unmatched: 7. CDR1 and CDR2 (germline): SGHTA, FQGTGA. The CDR3 region has the DNA TGTGCCAGCAGTAAGGGGACAGGGGGAATAGAGACCCAGTACTTC. Its translation: CASSKGTGGIETQYF.

The chain is built from TRBV18 and TRBJ1-2, with 7 nucleotides matching TRBD1. The CDR3 extends over 16 amino acids. The V gene end was trimmed by 3 bases and the J gene end by 4 bases; junction bases not matched to a gene: 11. Germline lookup yields CDR1 KGHSH and CDR2 LQKENI. The CDR3 bases are TGTGCCAGCTCACCCGGACAGGTCGCAACCGGCTATGGCTACACCTTC. It translates to CASSPGQVATGYGYTF.

The rearrangement uses TRBV27 and TRBJ2-2, with D possibly matching TRBD1 (6 bases). The CDR3 consists of 12 residues. Germline V gene lookup returns CDR1 MNHEY and CDR2 SMNVEV (reference sequence). Trimming removed 10 bases at V and 5 bases at J, with 11 bases between. The CDR3 reads CAIARGTGELFF. In nucleotides, the CDR3 is TGTGCCATCGCAAGGGGGACCGGGGAGCTGTTTTTT.

The chain carries TRBV14 and TRBJ2-1, with TRBD2 matching over 14 bases. The CDR3 is made up of 17 amino acids. Germline loops: CDR1 SGHDN, CDR2 FVKESK. V was pared by 2 bases and J by 4 bases, with 4 bases of the junction left unmatched. The CDR3 spells CASSQLRTSGGYNEQFF. CDR3 nucleotide sequence: TGTGCCAGCAGCCAACTTCGGACTAGCGGGGGGTACAATGAGCAGTTCTTC.

The chain recombines TRBV7-2 with TRBJ2-7; 9 bases match TRBD2. The CDR3 contains 18 residues. Germline V CDR1 and CDR2: SGHTA, FQGNSA. Losses at the gene ends were 1 base for V and 2 bases for J; bases not matched to a gene: 12. CDR3 coding DNA: TGTGCCAGCAGCTTAGAATGGGTAGCGGGGGAGACAGCCTACGAGCAGTACTTC. Its protein is CASSLEWVAGETAYEQYF.

The chain's CDR3 is CASSAKTGGYGYTF. The CDR3, as DNA: TGCGCCAGCAGCGCAAAAACAGGGGGGTATGGCTACACCTTC. J is TRBJ1-2 and V is TRBV5-1; 8 positions match TRBD1. V dropped 4 bases and J dropped 5; count of bases not matched to a gene: 7. Germline CDR1 SGHRS, CDR2 YFSETQ. CDR3 length equals 14 residues.

The chain combines TRBV18 with TRBJ1-3; no reliable D call. Germline V gene data show CDR1 as KGHSH and CDR2 as LQKENI. V gave up 4 bases and J gave up 2 bases, with 9 bases separating them. The CDR3 runs to 14 residues. The CDR3 here is CASSLYGPGNTIYF. CDR3 bases: TGTGCCAGCTCACTATATGGCCCTGGAAACACCATATATTTT. Full variable domain (missing parts from reference TRBV18 and TRBJ1-3): NAGVMQNPRHLVRRRGQEARLRCSPMKGHSHVYWYRQLPEEGLKFMVYLQKENIIDESGMPKERFSAEFPKEGPSILRIQQVVRGDSAAYFCASSLYGPGNTIYFGEGSWLTVV.

This clone came up a few times. The CDR3 DNA reads as TGTGCCAGCAGTGTCACAGGGGGTTTAGCTGAAGCTTTCTTT. As protein: CASSVTGGLAEAFF. The genes are TRBV27 and TRBJ1-1, with 8 bases aligning to TRBD1. This CDR3 spans 14 amino acids. The germline CDR1 and CDR2 sequences are MNHEY and SMNVEV (reference sequence). Unmatched junction bases numbered 8, after V lost 5 bases and J lost 6 bases.

This chain links TRBV9 with TRBJ2-7; TRBD2 matches at 7 bases. After removal of 0 bases from V and 0 bases from J, the junction contained 6 bases not matched to a gene. The germline V gene encodes CDR1 SGDLS and CDR2 YYNGEE. The CDR3 sequence is 16 residues long. The CDR3 coding sequence is TGTGCCAGCAGCGTAGGGGGGGGACTCCGCTCCTACGAGCAGTACTTC. Translating gives CASSVGGGLRSYEQYF.

V usage is TRBV19 and J usage is TRBJ1-2; a weak D match, TRBD1 (5 bases). The V gene lost 0 bases and the J gene lost 5 bases, with 13 bases spanning the gap. The CDR3 is 15 amino acids. CDR1 and CDR2 from the germline V gene are LNHDA and SQIVND (reference sequence). The CDR3 is CASSIDGAVRYGYTF. CDR3 sequence (DNA): TGTGCCAGTAGTATAGATGGGGCTGTACGGTATGGCTACACCTTC.

V gene TRBV5-1 combines with J gene TRBJ2-7; D is possibly TRBD1 (6 bases). The CDR3 consists of 14 residues. The V end was cut by 0 bases, the J end by 6 bases, with 13 bases between. The V gene's germline CDR1 is SGHRS and CDR2 YFSETQ. This chain's CDR3 is CASSLAQGSSEQYF. CDR3 sequence (DNA): TGCGCCAGCAGCTTGGCCCAGGGGAGCAGCGAGCAGTACTTC.

V gene TRBV27 combines with J gene TRBJ2-1, with 11 positions matching TRBD2. The CDR3 runs to 18 residues. The V segment lost 5 bases and the J segment 7 bases; nucleotides outside the gene matches: 16. CDR1 and CDR2 (germline): MNHEY, SMNVEV (reference sequence). CDR3 in DNA: TGTGCCAGCAGTCCGATCCCCCTGACTAGCGGGGCTGAAAATGAGCAGTTCTTC. Protein: CASSPIPLTSGAENEQFF.

This chain joins TRBV27 and TRBJ1-6; 7 nucleotides align to TRBD1. The germline V gene has CDR1 MNHEY and CDR2 SMNVEV (reference sequence). The CDR3 consists of 13 residues. V dropped 5 bases and J dropped 8; count of bases not matched to a gene: 3. DNA of the CDR3: TGTGCCAGCAGTCCGGACAGGCATTCACCCCTCCACTTT. Translating it yields CASSPDRHSPLHF.

This clone came up once. The V gene is TRBV9, the J gene TRBJ1-5, with D possibly being TRBD1 (5 bases). Germline V gene data show CDR1 as SGDLS and CDR2 as YYNGEE. V was trimmed by 3 bases and J by 7 bases, leaving 17 bases between them. The CDR3 length is 15 residues. This CDR3 reads CASSATGGTGQPQHF. The CDR3 DNA is TGTGCCAGCAGCGCCACGGGAGGGACCGGGCAGCCCCAGCATTTT.

This chain uses TRBV10-3 with TRBJ1-2; TRBD1 aligns across 7 bases. J was trimmed by 1 base and V by 2 bases; bases with no gene match: 10. Germline CDR1 and CDR2: ENHRY and SYGVKD. The CDR3 runs 17 residues. The CDR3 bases are TGTGCCATCAGTGAGGGGACAGACAGACTACTTAACTATGGCTACACCTTC. This codes for CAISEGTDRLLNYGYTF.

The CDR3 DNA reads TGTGCCATCCCCGCGGGGGGAACTAGCACAGATACGCAGTATTTT. It encodes CAIPAGGTSTDTQYF. The V gene is TRBV2, the J gene TRBJ2-3, with 8 nucleotides matching TRBD2. After removal of 10 bases from V and 0 bases from J, the junction contained 9 bases not matched to a gene. Germline CDR1 and CDR2: SNHLY and FYNNEI. The CDR3 length is 15 residues.

This chain uses TRBV19 with TRBJ1-5; 7 bases align to TRBD1. The CDR3 has 15 residues. Germline V gene sequence: CDR1 LNHDA, CDR2 SQIVND (reference sequence). V shed 6 bases, J shed 4 bases, and the junction held 9 bases outside the gene matches. In DNA form, the CDR3 reads TGTGCCAGTAGCGTCGACAGGGTTCGTAATCAGCCCCAGCATTTT. Its translation: CASSVDRVRNQPQHF.

This chain joins TRBV7-9 and TRBJ2-7; TRBD1 agrees at 10 bases. This CDR3 has 15 amino acids. Germline loops: CDR1 SEHNR, CDR2 FQNEAQ (reference sequence). V lost 2 bases to trimming and J lost 5 bases; unmatched junction nucleotides: 6. The CDR3 region has the DNA TGTGCCAGCAGCTTAAGAGGACAGGGGGTTCACGAGCAGTACTTC. Residues: CASSLRGQGVHEQYF.

This rearrangement joins TRBV29-1 to TRBJ1-2; 9 positions agree with TRBD1. With 7 bases clipped from V and 7 bases from J, the junction kept 13 bases outside the gene matches. The CDR3 is 14 amino acids. Germline-derived CDR1 and CDR2 are SQVTM and ANQGSEA. CDR3 loop: CSALQQGALAGYTF. DNA for the CDR3: TGCAGCGCCTTACAACAGGGGGCTCTCGCTGGCTACACCTTC. Drawing the rest from reference TRBV29-1 and TRBJ1-2, the complete variable domain is SAVISQKPSRDICQRGTSLTIQCQVDSQVTMMFWYRQQPGQSLTLIATANQGSEATYESGFVIDKFPISRPNLTFSTLTVSNMSPEDSSIYLCSALQQGALAGYTFGSGTRLTVV.

The rearrangement links TRBV19 to TRBJ1-1; 8 nucleotides line up with TRBD1. CDR1 and CDR2 from the germline V gene are LNHDA and SQIVND (reference sequence). V was clipped by 4 bases and J by 4 bases; unmatched bases: 8. This CDR3 has 15 residues. CDR3 region: CASSTWTGLGTEAFF. CDR3 DNA: TGTGCCAGTAGTACCTGGACAGGGCTGGGCACTGAAGCTTTCTTT.